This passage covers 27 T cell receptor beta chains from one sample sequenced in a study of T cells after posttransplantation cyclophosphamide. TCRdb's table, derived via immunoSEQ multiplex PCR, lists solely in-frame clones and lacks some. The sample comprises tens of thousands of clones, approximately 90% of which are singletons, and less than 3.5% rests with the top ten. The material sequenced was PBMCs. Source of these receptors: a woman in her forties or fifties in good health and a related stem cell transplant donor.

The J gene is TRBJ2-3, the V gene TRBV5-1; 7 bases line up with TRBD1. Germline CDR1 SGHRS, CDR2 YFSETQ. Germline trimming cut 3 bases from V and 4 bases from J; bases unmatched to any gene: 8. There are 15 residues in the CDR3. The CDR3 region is CASSSPRGRADTQYF. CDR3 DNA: TGCGCCAGCAGCTCCCCTAGGGGGCGTGCAGATACGCAGTATTTT.

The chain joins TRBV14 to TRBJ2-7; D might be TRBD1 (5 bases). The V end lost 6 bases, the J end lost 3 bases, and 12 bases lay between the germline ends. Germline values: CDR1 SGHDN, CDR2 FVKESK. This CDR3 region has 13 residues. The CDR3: CASSLGPIYEQYF. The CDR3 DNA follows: TGTGCCAGCAGTCTGGGGCCGATCTACGAGCAGTACTTC.

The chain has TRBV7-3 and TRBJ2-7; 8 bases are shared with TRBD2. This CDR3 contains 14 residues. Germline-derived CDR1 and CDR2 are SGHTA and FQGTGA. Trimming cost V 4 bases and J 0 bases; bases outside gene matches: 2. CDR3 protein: CASSSGTSSYEQYF. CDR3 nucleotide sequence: TGTGCCAGCAGCTCCGGGACTAGCTCCTACGAGCAGTACTTC.

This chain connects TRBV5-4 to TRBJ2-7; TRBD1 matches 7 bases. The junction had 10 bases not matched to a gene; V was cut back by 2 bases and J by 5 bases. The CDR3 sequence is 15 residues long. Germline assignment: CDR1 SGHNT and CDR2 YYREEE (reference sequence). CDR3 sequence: CASSFESDRANEQYF. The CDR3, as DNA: TGTGCCAGCAGCTTCGAAAGCGACAGGGCTAACGAGCAGTACTTC.

In nucleotides, the CDR3 is TGTGCCAGCAGCGTAGGTCACAGGGGGGCGAACACTGAAGCTTTCTTT. Translating it yields CASSVGHRGANTEAFF. The genes are TRBV9 and TRBJ1-1; 8 bases map to TRBD1. V lost 0 bases to trimming and J lost 1 base; unmatched junction nucleotides: 5. This CDR3 is built from 16 residues. Germline V gene lookup returns CDR1 SGDLS and CDR2 YYNGEE.

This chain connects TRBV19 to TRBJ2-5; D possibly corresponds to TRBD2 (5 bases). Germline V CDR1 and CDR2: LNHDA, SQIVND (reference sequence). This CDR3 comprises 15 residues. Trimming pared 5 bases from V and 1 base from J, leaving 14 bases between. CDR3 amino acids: CASSLLSGLQETQYF. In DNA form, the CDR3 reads TGTGCCAGTAGTCTTCTCAGTGGACTCCAAGAGACCCAGTACTTC.

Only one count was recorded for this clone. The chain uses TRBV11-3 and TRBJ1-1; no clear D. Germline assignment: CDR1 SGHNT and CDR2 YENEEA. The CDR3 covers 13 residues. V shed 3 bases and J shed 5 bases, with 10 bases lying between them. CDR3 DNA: TGTGCCAGCAGCTTGTCGGGGTCAACTGAAGCTTTCTTT. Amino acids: CASSLSGSTEAFF.

CDR3 nucleotides: TGTGCCAGTAGTATTGCGGAGCAAGAGACCCAGTACTTC. This sequence encodes CASSIAEQETQYF. The V call is TRBV19, the J call TRBJ2-5, with no clear D. Germline CDR1 LNHDA, CDR2 SQIVND (reference sequence). The V and J ends lost 3 bases and 2 bases respectively, with 7 bases between them. There are 13 residues in the CDR3.

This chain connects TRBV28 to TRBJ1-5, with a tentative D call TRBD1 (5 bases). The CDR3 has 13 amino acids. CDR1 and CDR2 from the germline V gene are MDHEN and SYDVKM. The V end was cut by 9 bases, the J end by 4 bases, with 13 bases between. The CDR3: CASRGGANQPQHF. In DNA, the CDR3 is TGTGCCAGTCGGGGAGGGGCAAATCAGCCCCAGCATTTT.

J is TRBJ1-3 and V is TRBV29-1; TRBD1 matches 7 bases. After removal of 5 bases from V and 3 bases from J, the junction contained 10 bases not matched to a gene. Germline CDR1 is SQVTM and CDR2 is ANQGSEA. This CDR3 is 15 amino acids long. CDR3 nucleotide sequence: TGCAGCGTTAGGGCCGACAGGGAGTTTGGAAACACCATATATTTT. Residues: CSVRADREFGNTIYF.

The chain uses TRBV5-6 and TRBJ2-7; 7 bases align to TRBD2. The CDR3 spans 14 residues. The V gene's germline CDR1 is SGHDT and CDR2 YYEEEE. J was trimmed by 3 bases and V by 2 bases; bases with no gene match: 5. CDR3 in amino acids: CASSLRREVYEQYF. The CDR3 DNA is TGTGCCAGCAGCTTACGTCGGGAGGTCTACGAGCAGTACTTC.

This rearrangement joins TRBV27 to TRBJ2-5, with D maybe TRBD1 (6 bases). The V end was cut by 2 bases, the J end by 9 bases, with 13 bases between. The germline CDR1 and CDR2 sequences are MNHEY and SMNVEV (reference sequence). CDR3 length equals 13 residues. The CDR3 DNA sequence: TGTGCCAGCAGTTTAACAGGGTTCAGGGCCCAGTACTTC. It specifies CASSLTGFRAQYF.

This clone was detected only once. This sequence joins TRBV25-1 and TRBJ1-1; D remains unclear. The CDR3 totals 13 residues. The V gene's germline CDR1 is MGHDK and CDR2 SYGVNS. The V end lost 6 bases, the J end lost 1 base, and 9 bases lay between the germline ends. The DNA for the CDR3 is TGTGCCAGCAGCTACAGTCAGAACACTGAAGCTTTCTTT. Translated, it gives CASSYSQNTEAFF.

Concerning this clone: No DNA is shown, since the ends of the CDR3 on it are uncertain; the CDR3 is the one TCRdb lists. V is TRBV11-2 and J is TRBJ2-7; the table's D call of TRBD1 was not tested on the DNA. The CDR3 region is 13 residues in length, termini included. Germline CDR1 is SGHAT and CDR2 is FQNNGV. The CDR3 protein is CASSVGQGSYEYF.

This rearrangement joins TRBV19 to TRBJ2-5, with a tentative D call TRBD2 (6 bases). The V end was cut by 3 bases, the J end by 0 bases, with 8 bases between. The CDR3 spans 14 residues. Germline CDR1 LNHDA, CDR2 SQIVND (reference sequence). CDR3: CASSIGLNQETQYF. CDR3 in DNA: TGTGCCAGTAGTATCGGACTAAACCAAGAGACCCAGTACTTC.

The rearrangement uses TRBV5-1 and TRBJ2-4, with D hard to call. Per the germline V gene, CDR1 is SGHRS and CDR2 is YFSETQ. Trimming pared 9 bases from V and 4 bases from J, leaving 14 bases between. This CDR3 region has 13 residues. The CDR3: CATSPGGKNIQYF. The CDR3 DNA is TGCGCCACCTCCCCCGGTGGTAAAAACATTCAGTACTTC.

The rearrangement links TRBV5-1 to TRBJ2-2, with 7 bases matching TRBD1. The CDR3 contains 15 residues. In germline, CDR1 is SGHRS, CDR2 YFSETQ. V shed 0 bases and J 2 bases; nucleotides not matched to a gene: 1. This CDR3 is CASSLGTGNTGELFF. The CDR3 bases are TGCGCCAGCAGCTTGGGGACAGGAAACACCGGGGAGCTGTTTTTT.

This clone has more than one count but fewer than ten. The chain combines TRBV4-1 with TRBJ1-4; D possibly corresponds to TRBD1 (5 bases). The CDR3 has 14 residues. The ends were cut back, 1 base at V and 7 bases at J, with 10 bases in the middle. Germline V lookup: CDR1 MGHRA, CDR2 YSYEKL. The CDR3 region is CASSQVAQGEKLFF. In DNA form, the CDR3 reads TGCGCCAGCAGCCAAGTTGCCCAGGGTGAAAAACTGTTTTTT.

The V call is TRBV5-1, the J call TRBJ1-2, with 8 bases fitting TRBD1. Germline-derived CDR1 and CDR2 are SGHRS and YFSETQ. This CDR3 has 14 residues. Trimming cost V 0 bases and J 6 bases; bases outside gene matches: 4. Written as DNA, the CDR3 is TGCGCCAGCAGCTTGGAAGGGACAGGAGATGGCTACACCTTC. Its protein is CASSLEGTGDGYTF.

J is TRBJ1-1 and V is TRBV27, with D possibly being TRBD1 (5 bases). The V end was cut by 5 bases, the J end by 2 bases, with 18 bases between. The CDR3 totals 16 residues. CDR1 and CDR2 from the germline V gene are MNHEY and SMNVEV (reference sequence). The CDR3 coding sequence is TGTGCCAGCAGTCACAGGCGTAATGAAGGTAACACTGAAGCTTTCTTT. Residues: CASSHRRNEGNTEAFF.

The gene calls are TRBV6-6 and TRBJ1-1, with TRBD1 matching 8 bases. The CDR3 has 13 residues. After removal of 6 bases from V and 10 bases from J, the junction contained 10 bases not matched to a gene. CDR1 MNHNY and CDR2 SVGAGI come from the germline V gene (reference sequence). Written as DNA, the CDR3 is TGTGCCAGCAGGGCCGACAGGGGCAGAGGAGCTTTCTTT. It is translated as CASRADRGRGAFF.

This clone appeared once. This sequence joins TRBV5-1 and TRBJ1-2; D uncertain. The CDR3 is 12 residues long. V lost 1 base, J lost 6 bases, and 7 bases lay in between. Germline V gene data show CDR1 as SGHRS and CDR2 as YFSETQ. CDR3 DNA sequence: TGCGCCAGCAGCTTGAACAGCAATGGCTACACCTTC. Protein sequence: CASSLNSNGYTF.

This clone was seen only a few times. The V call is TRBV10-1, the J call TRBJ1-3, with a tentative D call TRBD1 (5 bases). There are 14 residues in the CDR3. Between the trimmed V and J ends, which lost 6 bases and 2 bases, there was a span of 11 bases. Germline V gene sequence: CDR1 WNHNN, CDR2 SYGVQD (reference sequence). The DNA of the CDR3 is TGCGCCAGCAGCAGGGAACGCGCTGGAAACACCATATATTTT. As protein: CASSRERAGNTIYF.

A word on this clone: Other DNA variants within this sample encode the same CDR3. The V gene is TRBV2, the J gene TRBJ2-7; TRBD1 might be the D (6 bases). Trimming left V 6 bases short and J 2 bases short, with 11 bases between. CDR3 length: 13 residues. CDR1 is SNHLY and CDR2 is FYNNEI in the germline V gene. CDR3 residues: CASRPGEPYEQYF. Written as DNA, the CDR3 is TGTGCCAGCAGGCCAGGGGAACCCTACGAGCAGTACTTC.

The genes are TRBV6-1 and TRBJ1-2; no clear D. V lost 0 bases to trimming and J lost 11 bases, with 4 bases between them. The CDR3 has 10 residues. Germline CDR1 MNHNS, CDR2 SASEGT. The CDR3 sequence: CASSEARYTF. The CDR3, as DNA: TGTGCCAGCAGTGAAGCGAGGTACACCTTC.

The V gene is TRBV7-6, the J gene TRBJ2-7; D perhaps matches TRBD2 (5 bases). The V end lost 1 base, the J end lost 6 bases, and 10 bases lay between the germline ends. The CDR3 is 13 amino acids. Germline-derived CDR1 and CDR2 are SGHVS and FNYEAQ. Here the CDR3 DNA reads TGTGCCAGCAGCTTAGTCGGGGAAGGCGAGCAGTACTTC. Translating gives CASSLVGEGEQYF.

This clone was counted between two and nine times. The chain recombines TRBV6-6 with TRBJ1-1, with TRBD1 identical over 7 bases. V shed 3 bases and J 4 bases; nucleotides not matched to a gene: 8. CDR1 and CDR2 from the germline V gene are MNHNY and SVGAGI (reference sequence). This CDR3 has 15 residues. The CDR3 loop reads CASSYTQTGTTEAFF. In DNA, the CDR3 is TGTGCCAGCAGTTATACTCAGACAGGGACCACTGAAGCTTTCTTT.